Listed here are 29 T cell receptor beta chains from one sample, sequenced in a study of T cell responses to AZD1222 COVID-19 vaccine. This table comes from immunoSEQ multiplex PCR, and its TCRdb copy is limited to in-frame clones, with some not included. The data hold some 130,000 clones, with approximately 90% observed a single time. Source: peripheral blood, taken on day 0 of AZD1222 vaccination. These receptors originate from an adult in good health.

The V and J genes are TRBV4-3 and TRBJ1-1; 7 bases line up with TRBD1. V gave up 0 bases and J gave up 4 bases; unmatched junction bases: 8. CDR1 and CDR2 (germline): LGHNA, YSLEER. The CDR3 has 16 amino acids. DNA of the CDR3: TGCGCCAGCAGCCAAGATACGGGGGCAGGGGGCACTGAAGCTTTCTTT. Its translation is CASSQDTGAGGTEAFF.

The genes are TRBV30 and TRBJ1-2; D gene unclear. CDR1 and CDR2 from the germline V gene are GTSNPN and SVGIG (reference sequence). The CDR3 loop spans 13 amino acids. The ends were cut back, 2 bases at V and 8 bases at J, with 15 bases in the middle. CDR3 residues: CAWSNDPPRGYTF. The CDR3 nucleotides read TGTGCCTGGAGTAACGACCCGCCGAGGGGCTACACCTTC.

The chain couples TRBV6-5 to TRBJ1-2; D gene uncertain. The CDR3 is 11 residues long. Looked up from germline, CDR1 is MNHEY and CDR2 is SVGAGI. V was trimmed by 7 bases and J by 5 bases, leaving 8 bases between them. CDR3 amino acids: CASTDLYGYTF. DNA for the CDR3: TGTGCCAGCACGGATTTATATGGCTACACCTTC.

The V call is TRBV7-8, the J call TRBJ1-5; no clear D. This CDR3 region has 13 residues. Trimming removed 3 bases from V and 5 bases from J, with 8 bases in between. Germline V gives CDR1 SGHVS, CDR2 FQNEAQ. CDR3 sequence: CASSLAEDQPQHF. CDR3 in DNA: TGTGCCAGCAGCTTGGCAGAAGATCAGCCCCAGCATTTT.

The chain uses TRBV7-6 and TRBJ2-7; no clear D. Germline V gene lookup returns CDR1 SGHVS and CDR2 FNYEAQ. The CDR3 is 14 residues long. Trimming removed 5 bases from V and 5 bases from J, with 16 bases in between. The CDR3, as DNA: TGTGCCAGCAGCCATAATTTGGGGTACGACGAGCAGTACTTC. Protein: CASSHNLGYDEQYF.

The V and J genes are TRBV5-6 and TRBJ1-1, with D possibly matching TRBD1 (6 bases). CDR3 size: 13 residues. Germline V gene lookup returns CDR1 SGHDT and CDR2 YYEEEE. Trimming left V 4 bases short and J 3 bases short, with 10 bases between. CDR3 loop: CASSITGYTEAFF. CDR3 nucleotide sequence: TGTGCCAGCAGCATAACAGGGTACACTGAAGCTTTCTTT.

This clone was recorded once. The chain combines TRBV5-6 with TRBJ1-2; TRBD1 aligns across 7 bases. This CDR3 region has 15 residues. CDR1 is SGHDT and CDR2 is YYEEEE in the germline V gene. The J segment lost 1 base and the V segment lost 4 bases, leaving 7 bases of the junction unmatched. CDR3: CASSSGTDINYGYTF. CDR3 in DNA: TGTGCCAGCAGCAGTGGGACAGACATTAACTATGGCTACACCTTC.

This clone has a single count. The rearrangement uses TRBV7-3 and TRBJ2-3; D may be TRBD1 or TRBD2 (5 bases each). The germline gives CDR1 SGHTA, CDR2 FQGTGA. The CDR3 is 15 residues long. Trimming cost V 3 bases and J 0 bases, with 10 bases left between them. The CDR3 bases are TGTGCCAGCAGCTTCGGGGCCTCGAGCACAGATACGCAGTATTTT. Its translation is CASSFGASSTDTQYF.

This rearrangement joins TRBV19 to TRBJ2-1, with D uncertain. Germline CDR1 is LNHDA and CDR2 is SQIVND (reference sequence). Trimming took 3 bases from V and 7 from J, leaving 10 bases between them. The CDR3 has 13 residues. CDR3 in amino acids: CASSIFGRNEQFF. The CDR3 bases are TGTGCCAGTAGTATTTTCGGAAGGAATGAGCAGTTCTTC.

This sequence joins TRBV7-3 and TRBJ2-7; TRBD1 agrees at 9 bases. The CDR3 sequence is 14 residues long. V shed 4 bases, J shed 6 bases, and the junction held 7 bases outside the gene matches. Germline V gene lookup returns CDR1 SGHTA and CDR2 FQGTGA. CDR3 loop: CASSSTGGLSEQYF. The DNA of the CDR3 is TGTGCCAGCAGCTCGACAGGGGGTTTATCCGAGCAGTACTTC.

The CDR3: CASSYRQGRGQPQHF. In DNA form, the CDR3 reads TGTGCCAGCAGCTATCGACAGGGTCGAGGCCAGCCCCAGCATTTT. The genes are TRBV28 and TRBJ1-5; TRBD1 aligns across 7 bases. Germline assignment: CDR1 MDHEN and CDR2 SYDVKM. The CDR3 has 15 residues. Unmatched junction bases numbered 12, after V lost 6 bases and J lost 7 bases.

Here the CDR3 DNA reads TGTGCCAGCAGCCAAGCTAGCGGGGGTTACAATGAGCAGTTCTTC. Translating gives CASSQASGGYNEQFF. The chain couples TRBV3-1 (or the pseudogene TRBV3-2) to TRBJ2-1; 10 nucleotides agree with TRBD2. Looked up from germline, CDR1 is LGHDT and CDR2 is YNNKEL (reference sequence). J lost 4 bases, V lost 1 base, and 1 base had no gene match. This CDR3 region has 15 residues.

This clone was counted once. The CDR3 DNA is TGTGCCAGCAGCGGGGACAGGGACGGCTACGAGCAGTACTTC. Amino acid sequence: CASSGDRDGYEQYF. This rearrangement joins TRBV9 to TRBJ2-7, with 9 positions matching TRBD1. Germline-derived CDR1 and CDR2 are SGDLS and YYNGEE. The V and J ends lost 3 bases and 3 bases, in that order; junction bases with no gene match: 4. CDR3 length: 14 residues.

The genes are TRBV4-2 and TRBJ2-7, with 11 bases matching TRBD2. This CDR3 is built from 15 residues. CDR1 is LGHNA and CDR2 is YNFKEQ in the germline V gene. With V trimmed by 0 bases and J by 2 bases, 0 bases remained unmatched. Here the CDR3 DNA reads TGTGCCAGCAGCCAAGATAGCGGGGGGGCCTACGAGCAGTACTTC. This sequence encodes CASSQDSGGAYEQYF.

The chain couples TRBV9 to TRBJ1-5, with no clear D. The germline V gene has CDR1 SGDLS and CDR2 YYNGEE. The CDR3 spans 13 residues. With 0 bases removed from V and 6 bases from J, the gap between germline ends came to 7 bases. CDR3 loop: CASSVGFGQPQHF. The CDR3 nucleotides are TGTGCCAGCAGCGTAGGTTTCGGTCAGCCCCAGCATTTT.

The J gene is TRBJ1-5, the V gene TRBV5-1; D gene uncertain. CDR1 and CDR2 from the germline V gene are SGHRS and YFSETQ. The CDR3 length is 14 residues. V shed 5 bases and J shed 0 bases, with 9 bases lying between them. The DNA for the CDR3 is TGCGCCAGCAGTTCGGGCCTTAGCAATCAGCCCCAGCATTTT. Amino acids: CASSSGLSNQPQHF.

This chain links TRBV4-2 with TRBJ1-4; 7 bases line up with TRBD1. V trimming: 0 bases; J trimming: 3 bases; junction bases outside the gene matches: 7. CDR3 length equals 17 residues. Germline V gene lookup returns CDR1 LGHNA and CDR2 YNFKEQ. The CDR3 spells CASSQDGQGGANEKLFF. The CDR3 DNA reads TGTGCCAGCAGCCAAGACGGGCAGGGGGGGGCTAATGAAAAACTGTTTTTT.

V and J are TRBV6-5 and TRBJ2-2, with 8 nucleotides matching TRBD2. The CDR3 is 15 residues long. CDR1 is MNHEY, CDR2 SVGAGI, per germline. Trimming took 6 bases from V and 5 from J; bases not matched to a gene: 8. CDR3 sequence (DNA): TGTGCCAGCAGAACTAGCGGAGAAGGGACCGGGGAGCTGTTTTTT. Residues: CASRTSGEGTGELFF.

The chain combines TRBV5-5 with TRBJ1-6; TRBD1 matches 8 bases. The ends lost 1 base at V and 10 bases at J; junction bases unmatched: 13. The CDR3 contains 17 residues. The V gene's germline CDR1 is SGHKS and CDR2 YYEKEE (reference sequence). The CDR3 sequence is CASSLFTGGAPKSPLHF. CDR3 sequence (DNA): TGTGCCAGCAGCTTGTTTACAGGGGGTGCTCCCAAATCACCCCTCCACTTT.

This clone is a singleton in its sample. Other DNA sequences from this sample encode an identical CDR3 as well. This sequence joins TRBV6-5 and TRBJ1-5, with D uncertain. Germline assignment: CDR1 MNHEY and CDR2 SVGAGI. The length of the CDR3 is 13 residues. The germline V and J ends were trimmed by 3 bases and 4 bases, with 7 bases remaining between them. DNA for the CDR3: TGTGCCAGCAGTTATGGCGGTAATCAGCCCCAGCATTTT. This encodes CASSYGGNQPQHF.

V and J are TRBV6-5 and TRBJ1-2, with D unresolved. Germline CDR1 and CDR2: MNHEY and SVGAGI. The V and J ends lost 0 bases and 0 bases respectively, with 8 bases between them. This CDR3 has 15 residues. Here the CDR3 reads CASSYSVTANYGYTF. In DNA, the CDR3 is TGTGCCAGCAGTTACTCAGTAACCGCTAACTATGGCTACACCTTC.

The rearrangement joins TRBV24-1 to TRBJ2-1; 7 bases are shared with TRBD1. Germline CDR1 reads KGHDR; CDR2 reads SFDVKD. This CDR3 region has 16 residues. V gave up 2 bases and J gave up 4 bases; unmatched junction bases: 7. The CDR3 nucleotides are TGTGCCACCAGTGATTCTCGACAGGGAGCATACAATGAGCAGTTCTTC. Translated, it gives CATSDSRQGAYNEQFF.

Turning to this clone: At one boundary the junction diverges from the germline segment, which might be a read error. The gene calls are TRBV7-3 and TRBJ1-1; TRBD1 is a possible D gene (5 bases). This CDR3 has 13 residues. Germline V gene sequence: CDR1 SGHTA, CDR2 FQGTGA. This CDR3 is CACRRGAGTEAFF. CDR3 sequence (DNA): TGTGCCTGCAGGCGAGGGGCCGGGACTGAAGCTTTCTTT.

The chain has TRBV6-6 and TRBJ1-1; D not resolved. V dropped 3 bases and J dropped 1 base, with 9 bases sitting between them. Germline V gives CDR1 MNHNY, CDR2 SVGAGI (reference sequence). CDR3 size: 14 residues. CDR3 DNA: TGTGCCAGCAGTTATTCATTAGAGAACACTGAAGCTTTCTTT. Translated, it gives CASSYSLENTEAFF.

This clone was observed a few times. The CDR3 bases are TGTGCCAGCAGGAGGACAGGGGCCGGGGGCTACACCTTC. Residues: CASRRTGAGGYTF. V and J are TRBV5-8 and TRBJ1-2; 9 bases line up with TRBD1. Trimming cost V 5 bases and J 8 bases; bases outside gene matches: 7. Germline assignment: CDR1 SGHTS and CDR2 YDEGEE. This CDR3 contains 13 residues.

The chain couples TRBV28 to TRBJ1-4; the D is unclear. V lost 4 bases, J lost 10 bases, and 10 bases lay in between. This CDR3 spans 12 amino acids. Germline V gives CDR1 MDHEN, CDR2 SYDVKM. The CDR3 DNA sequence: TGTGCCAGCAGTTCGCGGGCAGCAAAACTGTTTTTT. Protein: CASSSRAAKLFF. Looking up the rest from reference TRBV28 and TRBJ1-4 gives the full variable domain: DVKVTQSSRYLVKRTGEKVFLECVQDMDHENMFWYRQDPGLGLRLIYFSYDVKMKEKGDIPEGYSVSREKKERFSLILESASTNQTSMYLCASSSRAAKLFFGSGTQLSVL.

CDR3 in amino acids: CASSLQGGLNIQYF. The CDR3 region has the DNA TGTGCCAGCAGTTTGCAGGGGGGTCTGAACATTCAGTACTTC. J is TRBJ2-4 and V is TRBV28; TRBD1 might be the D (7 bases). Germline V lookup: CDR1 MDHEN, CDR2 SYDVKM. CDR3 size: 14 residues. V lost 3 bases and J 7 bases, leaving 13 bases between the germline ends.

CDR3 loop: CASSLNPTGANVLTF. CDR3 bases: TGCGCCAGCAGCCTTAACCCAACTGGGGCCAACGTCCTGACTTTC. The chain links TRBV5-1 to TRBJ2-6; D ambiguous. The length of the CDR3 is 15 residues. CDR1 SGHRS and CDR2 YFSETQ come from the germline V gene. With 4 bases removed from V and 2 bases from J, the gap between germline ends came to 10 bases.

J is TRBJ1-1 and V is TRBV27; D is possibly TRBD1 (6 bases). Trimming shortened V by 6 bases and J by 6 bases, and 17 bases separated the two germline ends. This CDR3 region has 14 residues. Germline CDR1 reads MNHEY; CDR2 reads SMNVEV (reference sequence). The CDR3 coding sequence is TGTGCCAGCAGCCTCTACAGGGACTGGGCTGAAGCTTTCTTT. Protein: CASSLYRDWAEAFF.